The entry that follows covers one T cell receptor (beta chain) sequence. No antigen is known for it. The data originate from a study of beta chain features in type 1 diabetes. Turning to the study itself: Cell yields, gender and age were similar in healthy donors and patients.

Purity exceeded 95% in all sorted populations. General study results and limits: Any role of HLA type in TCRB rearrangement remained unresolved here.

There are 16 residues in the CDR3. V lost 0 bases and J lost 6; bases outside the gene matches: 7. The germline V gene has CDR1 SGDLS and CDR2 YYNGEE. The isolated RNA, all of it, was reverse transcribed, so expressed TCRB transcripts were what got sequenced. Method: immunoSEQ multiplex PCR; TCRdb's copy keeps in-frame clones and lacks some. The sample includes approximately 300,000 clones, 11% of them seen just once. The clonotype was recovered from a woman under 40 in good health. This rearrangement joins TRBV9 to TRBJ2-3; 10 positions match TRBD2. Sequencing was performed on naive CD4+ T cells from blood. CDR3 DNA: TGTGCCAGCAGCGTAGCACTAGCGGGACAGATGGATACGCAGTATTTT. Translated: CASSVALAGQMDTQYF. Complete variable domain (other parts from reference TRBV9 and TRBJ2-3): DSGVTQTPKHLITATGQRVTLRCSPRSGDLSVYWYQQSLDQGLQFLIQYYNGEERAKGNILERFSAQQFPDLHSELNLSSLELGDSALYFCASSVALAGQMDTQYFGPGTRLTVL.